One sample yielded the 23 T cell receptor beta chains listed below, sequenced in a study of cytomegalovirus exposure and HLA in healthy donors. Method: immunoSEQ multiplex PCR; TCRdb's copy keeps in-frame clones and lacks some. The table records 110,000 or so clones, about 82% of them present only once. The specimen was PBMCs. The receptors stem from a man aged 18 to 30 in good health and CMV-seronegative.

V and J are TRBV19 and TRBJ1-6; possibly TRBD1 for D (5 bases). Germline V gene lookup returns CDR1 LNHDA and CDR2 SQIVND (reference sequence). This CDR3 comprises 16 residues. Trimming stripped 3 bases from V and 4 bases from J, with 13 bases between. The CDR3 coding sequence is TGTGCCAGTAGTATGGGGCAGGAGGGTTATAATTCACCCCTCCACTTT. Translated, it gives CASSMGQEGYNSPLHF.

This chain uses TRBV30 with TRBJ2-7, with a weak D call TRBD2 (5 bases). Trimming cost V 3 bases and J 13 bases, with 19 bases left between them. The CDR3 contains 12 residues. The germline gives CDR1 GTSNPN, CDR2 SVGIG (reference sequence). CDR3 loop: CAWSPQSGSHYF. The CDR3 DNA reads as TGTGCCTGGAGCCCCCAAAGCGGCAGCCATTACTTC.

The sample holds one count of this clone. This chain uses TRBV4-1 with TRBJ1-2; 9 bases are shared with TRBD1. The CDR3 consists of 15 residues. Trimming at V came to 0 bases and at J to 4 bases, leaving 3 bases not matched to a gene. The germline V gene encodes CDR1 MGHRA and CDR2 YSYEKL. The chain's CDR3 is CASSQDGTGSYGYTF. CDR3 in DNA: TGCGCCAGCAGCCAAGATGGGACAGGGAGCTATGGCTACACCTTC.

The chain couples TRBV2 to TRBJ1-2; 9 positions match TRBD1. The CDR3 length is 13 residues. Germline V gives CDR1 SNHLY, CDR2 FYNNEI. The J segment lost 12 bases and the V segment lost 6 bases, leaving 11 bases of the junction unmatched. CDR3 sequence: CASSPASRDRDTF. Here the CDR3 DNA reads TGTGCCAGCAGCCCAGCCTCCCGGGACAGGGACACCTTC.

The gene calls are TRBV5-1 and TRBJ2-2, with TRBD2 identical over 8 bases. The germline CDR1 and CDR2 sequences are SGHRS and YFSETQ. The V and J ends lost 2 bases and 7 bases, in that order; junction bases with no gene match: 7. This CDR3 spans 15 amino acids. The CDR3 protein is CASSLGGRSGGELFF. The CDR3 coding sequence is TGCGCCAGCAGCTTAGGCGGGAGGTCCGGCGGGGAGCTGTTTTTT.

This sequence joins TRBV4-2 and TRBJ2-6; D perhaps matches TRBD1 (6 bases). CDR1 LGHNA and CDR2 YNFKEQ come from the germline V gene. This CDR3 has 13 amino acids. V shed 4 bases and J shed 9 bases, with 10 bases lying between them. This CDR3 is CASSPTGINVLTF. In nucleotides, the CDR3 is TGTGCCAGCAGCCCCACAGGGATCAACGTCCTGACTTTC.

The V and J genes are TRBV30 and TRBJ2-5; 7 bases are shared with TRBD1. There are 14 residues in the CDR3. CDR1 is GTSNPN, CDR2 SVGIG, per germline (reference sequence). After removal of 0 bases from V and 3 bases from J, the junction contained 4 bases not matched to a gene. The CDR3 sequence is CAWSVGQGEETQYF. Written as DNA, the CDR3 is TGTGCCTGGAGTGTAGGCCAGGGGGAAGAGACCCAGTACTTC.

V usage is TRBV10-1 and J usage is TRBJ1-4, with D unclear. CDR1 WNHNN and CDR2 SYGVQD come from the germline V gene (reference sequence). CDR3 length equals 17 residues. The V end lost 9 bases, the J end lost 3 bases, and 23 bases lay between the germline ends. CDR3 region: CASGPDGERRANEKLFF. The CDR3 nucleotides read TGCGCCAGTGGCCCTGACGGGGAACGAAGGGCTAATGAAAAACTGTTTTTT.

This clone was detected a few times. CDR3 nucleotides: TGTGCCAGTAGTATAGATCGGAGGAATTCACCCCTCCACTTT. Protein sequence: CASSIDRRNSPLHF. This chain connects TRBV19 to TRBJ1-6; D gene uncertain. Between the trimmed V and J ends, which lost 0 bases and 7 bases, there was a span of 7 bases. The CDR3 loop spans 14 amino acids. Germline V gene lookup returns CDR1 LNHDA and CDR2 SQIVND (reference sequence).

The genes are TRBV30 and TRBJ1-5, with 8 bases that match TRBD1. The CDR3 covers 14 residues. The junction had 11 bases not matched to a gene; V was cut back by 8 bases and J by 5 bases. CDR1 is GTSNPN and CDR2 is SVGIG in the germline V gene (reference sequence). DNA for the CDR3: TGTGCCGCATTAACAGGGGGTGGGGATCAGCCCCAGCATTTT. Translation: CAALTGGGDQPQHF. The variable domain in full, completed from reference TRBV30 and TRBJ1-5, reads SQTIHQWPATLVQPVGSPLSLECTVEGTSNPNLYWYRQAAGRGLQLLFYSVGIGQISSEVPQNLSASRPQDRQFILSSKKLLLSDSGFYLCAALTGGGDQPQHFGDGTRLSIL.

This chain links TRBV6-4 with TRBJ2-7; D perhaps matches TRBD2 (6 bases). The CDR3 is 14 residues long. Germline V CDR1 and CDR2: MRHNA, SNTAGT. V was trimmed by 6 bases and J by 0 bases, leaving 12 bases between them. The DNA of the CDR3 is TGTGCCAGCAGCCCGATGGGGGGCTCCTACGAGCAGTACTTC. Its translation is CASSPMGGSYEQYF.

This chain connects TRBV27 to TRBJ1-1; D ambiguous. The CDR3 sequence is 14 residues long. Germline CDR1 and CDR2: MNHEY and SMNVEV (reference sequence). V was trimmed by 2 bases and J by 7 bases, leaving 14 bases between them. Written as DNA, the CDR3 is TGTGCCAGCAGTTTAGCCAGGATGACGAATGAAGCTTTCTTT. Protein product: CASSLARMTNEAFF.

DNA for the CDR3: TGTGCCAGTAGTATCCGTACAGGGGGCAACGACGAGCAGTACTTC. This sequence encodes CASSIRTGGNDEQYF. The chain couples TRBV19 to TRBJ2-7; 9 bases are shared with TRBD1. This CDR3 is 15 amino acids long. The V and J ends lost 3 bases and 5 bases, in that order; junction bases with no gene match: 8. Germline V lookup: CDR1 LNHDA, CDR2 SQIVND (reference sequence).

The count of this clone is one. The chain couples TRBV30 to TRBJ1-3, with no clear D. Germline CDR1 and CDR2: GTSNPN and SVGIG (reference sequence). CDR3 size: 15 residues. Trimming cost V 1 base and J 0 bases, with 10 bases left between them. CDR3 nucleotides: TGTGCCTGGAGTGGTGGGCGGGTCTCTGGAAACACCATATATTTT. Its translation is CAWSGGRVSGNTIYF.

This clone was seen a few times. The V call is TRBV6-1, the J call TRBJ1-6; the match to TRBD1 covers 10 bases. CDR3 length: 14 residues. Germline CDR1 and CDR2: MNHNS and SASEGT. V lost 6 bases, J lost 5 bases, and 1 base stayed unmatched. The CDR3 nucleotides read TGTGCCAGCAGGGGGACAGGGGATAATTCACCCCTCCACTTT. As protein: CASRGTGDNSPLHF.

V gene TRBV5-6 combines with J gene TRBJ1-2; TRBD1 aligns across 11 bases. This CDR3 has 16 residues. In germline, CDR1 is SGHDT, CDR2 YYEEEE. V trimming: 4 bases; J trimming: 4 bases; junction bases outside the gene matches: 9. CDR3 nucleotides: TGTGCCAGCAGCCGGTCCGGGACAGGGGGTAGCTATGGCTACACCTTC. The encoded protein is CASSRSGTGGSYGYTF. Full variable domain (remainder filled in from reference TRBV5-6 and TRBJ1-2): DAGVTQSPTHLIKTRGQQVTLRCSPKSGHDTVSWYQQALGQGPQFIFQYYEEEERQRGNFPDRFSGHQFPNYSSELNVNALLLGDSALYLCASSRSGTGGSYGYTFGSGTRLTVV.

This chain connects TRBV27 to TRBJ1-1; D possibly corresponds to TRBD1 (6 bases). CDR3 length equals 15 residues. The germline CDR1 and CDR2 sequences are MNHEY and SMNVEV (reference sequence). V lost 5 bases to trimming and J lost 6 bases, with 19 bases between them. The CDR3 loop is CASSPGRGGMAEAFF. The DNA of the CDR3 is TGTGCCAGCAGTCCCGGGAGGGGGGGAATGGCTGAAGCTTTCTTT.

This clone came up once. The chain's CDR3 is CASSAKAGGGKNTQYF. Here the CDR3 DNA reads TGTGCCAGCAGCGCCAAAGCGGGAGGCGGTAAGAATACGCAGTATTTT. The chain has TRBV7-6 and TRBJ2-3; TRBD2 agrees at 9 bases. This CDR3 has 16 amino acids. Losses at the gene ends were 5 bases for V and 7 bases for J; bases not matched to a gene: 13. Per the germline V gene, CDR1 is SGHVS and CDR2 is FNYEAQ.

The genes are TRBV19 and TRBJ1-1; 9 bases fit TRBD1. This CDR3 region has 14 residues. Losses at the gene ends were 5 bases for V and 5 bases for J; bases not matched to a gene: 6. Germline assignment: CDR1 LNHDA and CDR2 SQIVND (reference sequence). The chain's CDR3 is CASSFRTGETEAFF. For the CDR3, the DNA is TGTGCCAGTAGTTTCCGGACAGGGGAAACTGAAGCTTTCTTT.

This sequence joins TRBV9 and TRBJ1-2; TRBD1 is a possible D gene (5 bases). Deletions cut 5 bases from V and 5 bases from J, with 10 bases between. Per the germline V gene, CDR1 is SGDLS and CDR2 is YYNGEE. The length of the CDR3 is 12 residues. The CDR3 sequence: CASSIGEYGYTF. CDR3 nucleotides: TGTGCCAGCAGTATAGGGGAATATGGCTACACCTTC.

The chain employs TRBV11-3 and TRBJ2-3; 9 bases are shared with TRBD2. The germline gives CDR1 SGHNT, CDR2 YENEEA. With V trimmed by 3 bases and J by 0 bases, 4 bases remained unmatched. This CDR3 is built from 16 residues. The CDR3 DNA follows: TGTGCCAGCAGCTTCTTAGCGGGAGCTAGCACAGATACGCAGTATTTT. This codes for CASSFLAGASTDTQYF.

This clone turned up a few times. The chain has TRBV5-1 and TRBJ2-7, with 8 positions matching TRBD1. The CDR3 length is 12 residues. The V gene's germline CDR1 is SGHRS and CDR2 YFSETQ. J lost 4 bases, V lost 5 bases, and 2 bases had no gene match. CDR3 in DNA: TGCGCCAGCAGGGACAGGGTTTACGAGCAGTACTTC. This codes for CASRDRVYEQYF.

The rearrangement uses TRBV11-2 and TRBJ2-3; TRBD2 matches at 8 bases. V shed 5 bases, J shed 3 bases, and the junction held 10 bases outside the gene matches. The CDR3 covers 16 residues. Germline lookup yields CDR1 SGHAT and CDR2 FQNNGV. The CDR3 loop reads CASSPRGASGTDTQYF. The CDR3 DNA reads TGTGCCAGCAGCCCTAGGGGGGCTAGCGGGACAGATACGCAGTATTTT.